Listed below are T cell receptor beta chains from one sample, sequenced in a study of T cells in Graves' hyperthyroidism and ophthalmopathy. TCRdb re-called the multiplex PCR reads through MiXCR, storing one row per CDR3 protein. The sample has some 700,000 distinct CDR3 sequences; 17% are singletons. Material for sequencing was blood. The source is a man aged 50-60 years with Graves' hyperthyroidism. Both conserved end residues are part of each CDR3. The D gene is left open where the match is weak. Clone size, where shown, is once, few, many, or a class for clones that have expanded.

v_gene,d_gene,j_gene,len,abundance,CDR3nt,CDR3aa
TRBV9,TRBD1,TRBJ2-7,15,-,TGTGCCAGCAGCGTAGCTACTGGGACAGCCTACGAGCAGTACTTC,CASSVATGTAYEQYF
TRBV6-1,TRBD1,TRBJ2-1,15,few,TGTGCCAGCAGTGATTCCGGGACAGGGCACAATGAGCAGTTCTTC,CASSDSGTGHNEQFF
TRBV12-3/TRBV12-4,-,TRBJ2-1,14,many,TGTGCCAGCAGCCCGACTACCGTGGCCAATGAGCAGTTCTTC,CASSPTTVANEQFF
TRBV9,-,TRBJ1-6,14,-,TGTGCCAGCAGCGCGGGAAACCTAAATTCACCCCTCCACTTT,CASSAGNLNSPLHF
TRBV27,-,TRBJ2-7,14,-,TGTGCCGGCAGTGACCAGGAGTCCCCCTACGAGCAGTACTTC,CAGSDQESPYEQYF
TRBV2,TRBD1,TRBJ1-5,15,many,TGTGCCAGCACCAGGGGACAGGGGCCCTATTCGCCCCAGCATTTT,CASTRGQGPYSPQHF
TRBV28,TRBD2,TRBJ2-7,16,many,TGTGCCAGCAGTCCCCCCGGGGAGGGGAGCTCCTACGAGCAGTACTTC,CASSPPGEGSSYEQYF
TRBV28,-,TRBJ2-1,15,-,TGTGCCAGCTGGAGCGGAGGAGGGGGATACAATGAGCAGTTCTTC,CASWSGGGGYNEQFF
TRBV24-1,TRBD2,TRBJ2-1,20,many,TGTGCCACCAGTCCTCGGCAAGGACTAGCGGCCGCCGGCTCCTACAATGAGCAGTTCTTC,CATSPRQGLAAAGSYNEQFF
TRBV4-1,-,TRBJ2-5,13,many,TGCGCCAGCAGCCAAGAGCAACAAGAGACCCAGTACTTC,CASSQEQQETQYF
TRBV7-8,-,TRBJ2-7,16,few,TGTGCCAGCAGCTTCCCGACAGGACAGCGCCCCTACGAGCAGTACTTC,CASSFPTGQRPYEQYF
TRBV7-7,TRBD1,TRBJ2-1,12,many,TGTGCTAGCAGCCAAGGGGGCGGTGAGCAGTTCTTC,CASSQGGGEQFF
TRBV29-1,-,TRBJ2-3,13,-,TGCAGCGTTGACTCGTCTAGCACAGATACGCAGTATTTT,CSVDSSSTDTQYF
TRBV5-1,TRBD1,TRBJ1-1,16,many,TGCGCCAGCAGCTTGGCAGCAGGGGGCGCGGGCACTGAAGCTTTCTTT,CASSLAAGGAGTEAFF
TRBV9,TRBD2,TRBJ2-1,22,-,TGTGCCAGCAGCGTACTGGGGTTGCAACTAGCGGGAGGTTTAAGCTCCTACAATGAGCAGTTCTTC,CASSVLGLQLAGGLSSYNEQFF
TRBV14,-,TRBJ2-7,14,many,TGTGCCAGCAGCCAAGGTAGGCGGAACTACGAGCAGTACTTC,CASSQGRRNYEQYF
TRBV13,-,TRBJ2-5,20,-,TGTGCCAGCAGCCTAGGAGATCTCTTGACAGGTGGGGCAAAGGGAGAGACCCAGTACTTC,CASSLGDLLTGGAKGETQYF
TRBV20-1,-,TRBJ2-4,13,many,TGCAGTGCTAGTATGGGGGCCAAAAACATTCAGTACTTC,CSASMGAKNIQYF
TRBV13,-,TRBJ2-3,16,many,TGTGCCAGCAGCTTAGGCCTAGGACAAAGCACAGATACGCAGTATTTT,CASSLGLGQSTDTQYF
TRBV28,-,TRBJ1-3,14,many,TGTGCCAGCAGTTCCGCAGGGACTGGAAACACCATATATTTT,CASSSAGTGNTIYF
TRBV20-1,-,TRBJ2-3,12,many,TGCAGTGCTAGACAGGCAACAGATACGCAGTATTTT,CSARQATDTQYF
TRBV12-3/TRBV12-4,-,TRBJ2-5,14,many,TGTGCCAGCAACAAGGGACATCTAGGGGAGACCCAGTACTTC,CASNKGHLGETQYF
TRBV9,-,TRBJ2-7,15,many,TGTGCCAGCAGCGTAGGAGGGGAGGGGGCCTACGAGCAGTACTTC,CASSVGGEGAYEQYF
TRBV20-1,-,TRBJ2-2,14,-,TGCAGTGCTGATGTTGGGGGGGGCATCGGGGAGCTGTTTTTT,CSADVGGGIGELFF
TRBV3-1,-,TRBJ1-1,15,many,TGTGCCAGCAGCCAAGATCCCGCAGGGTACACTGAAGCTTTCTTT,CASSQDPAGYTEAFF
TRBV10-3,-,TRBJ2-1,15,-,TGTGCCATCAGTGAGTCGGGCTCTAACTACAATGAGCAGTTCTTC,CAISESGSNYNEQFF
TRBV2,TRBD1,TRBJ2-1,14,many,TGTGCCAGCGAAGGACAGGGGATGACCAATGAGCAGTTCTTC,CASEGQGMTNEQFF
TRBV7-8,TRBD1,TRBJ1-2,15,-,TGTGCCAGCAGCCTGTTCAGGGGGCCTAACTATGGCTACACCTTC,CASSLFRGPNYGYTF
TRBV6-1,-,TRBJ1-3,14,-,TGTGCCAGCAGGCAACAGCTCTCTGGAAACACCATATATTTT,CASRQQLSGNTIYF
TRBV11-2,-,TRBJ1-1,14,few,TGTGCCAGCAGCTTTGGACCGAGCAACCTTGAAGCTTTCTTT,CASSFGPSNLEAFF
TRBV4-3,TRBD2,TRBJ2-1,16,-,TGCGCCAGCAGCCGGGTCGTGCTAGCGGGAGCCCATGAGCAGTTCTTC,CASSRVVLAGAHEQFF
TRBV6-4,-,TRBJ2-5,13,many,TGTGCCATTCCGGACGCCGTGCAAGAGACCCAGTACTTC,CAIPDAVQETQYF
TRBV6-2/TRBV6-3,-,TRBJ1-2,12,many,TGTGCCAGCAGCCCAAGGAACTATGGCTACACCTTC,CASSPRNYGYTF
TRBV3-1,-,TRBJ2-3,13,-,TGTGCCAGCAGCCAAGAAAGCTGGGATACGCAGTATTTT,CASSQESWDTQYF
TRBV7-8,TRBD2,TRBJ2-7,19,-,TGTGCCAGCAGCTTAGTAGGAGGTACTAGCGGGAGGGCCGGGTACGAGCAGTACTTC,CASSLVGGTSGRAGYEQYF
TRBV15,TRBD1,TRBJ1-1,15,-,TGTGCCACCAGCAGAGCGGGACAGGGCCCCCCTGAAGCTTTCTTT,CATSRAGQGPPEAFF
TRBV2,TRBD2,TRBJ2-2,17,-,TGTGCCAGCAGTGATCCCCGCTTAGCGGGAGGCACCGGGGAGCTGTTTTTT,CASSDPRLAGGTGELFF
TRBV29-1,-,TRBJ2-3,14,few,TGCAGCACCTGGCCGGGGGGCAAGGGAGATACGCAGTATTTT,CSTWPGGKGDTQYF
TRBV5-1,TRBD1,TRBJ1-4,14,many,TGCGCCAGCAGCTTCGACAGGGGAGGCGAAAAACTGTTTTTT,CASSFDRGGEKLFF
TRBV7-3,-,TRBJ2-6,17,-,TGTGCCAGCAGCCCTGGCGGCCCTACGACTGGGGCCAACGTCCTGACTTTC,CASSPGGPTTGANVLTF
TRBV19,TRBD2,TRBJ2-2,16,few,TGTGCCAGTAGTAAAGACTCGGGACTACCGACCGGGGAGCTGTTTTTT,CASSKDSGLPTGELFF
TRBV6-2/TRBV6-3,-,TRBJ2-1,15,few,TGTGCCAGCAGTTACACCGGGACGGGGTTGAATGAGCAGTTCTTC,CASSYTGTGLNEQFF
TRBV27,-,TRBJ2-7,15,many,TGTGCCAGCAGTCCCTTGGGCAGGCGAGACTACGAGCAGTACTTC,CASSPLGRRDYEQYF
TRBV11-2,-,TRBJ2-1,11,many,TGTGCCACCGGACCTTACGGCGAGCAGTTCTTC,CATGPYGEQFF
TRBV5-1,-,TRBJ2-7,15,-,TGCGCCAGCAGCTTGGGACCGACGAGCCGTTACGAGCAGTACTTC,CASSLGPTSRYEQYF
TRBV20-1,TRBD2,TRBJ2-1,15,many,TGCAGTGCTCTTTTAGCGGGATCCGAAATCAATGAGCAGTTCTTC,CSALLAGSEINEQFF
TRBV7-8,-,TRBJ2-1,13,many,TGTGCCAGCAGCTACGGGGGAAACAATGAGCAGTTCTTC,CASSYGGNNEQFF
TRBV6-2/TRBV6-3,TRBD1,TRBJ2-7,14,-,TGTGCCAGCAGAATAGGACAGGGGAGCTACGAGCAGTACTTC,CASRIGQGSYEQYF
TRBV7-2,-,TRBJ2-2,14,-,TGTGCCAGCAGCTTATGGTCCAACACCGGGGAGCTGTTTTTT,CASSLWSNTGELFF
TRBV12-3/TRBV12-4,-,TRBJ2-2,18,many,TGTGCCAGCAGTCCTAGTAAGGGGCGATTACAGAACACCGGGGAGCTGTTTTTT,CASSPSKGRLQNTGELFF
TRBV3-1,-,TRBJ2-3,12,many,TGTGCCAGCAGCCAGTCCACAGATACGCAGTATTTT,CASSQSTDTQYF
TRBV10-2,-,TRBJ2-4,13,few,TGCGCCAGCAGTGAGTCCCTTACTAGTGTTCAGTACTTC,CASSESLTSVQYF
TRBV28,-,TRBJ2-1,14,many,TGTGCCAGCACTGTTAGCGAGATCTACAATGAGCAGTTCTTC,CASTVSEIYNEQFF